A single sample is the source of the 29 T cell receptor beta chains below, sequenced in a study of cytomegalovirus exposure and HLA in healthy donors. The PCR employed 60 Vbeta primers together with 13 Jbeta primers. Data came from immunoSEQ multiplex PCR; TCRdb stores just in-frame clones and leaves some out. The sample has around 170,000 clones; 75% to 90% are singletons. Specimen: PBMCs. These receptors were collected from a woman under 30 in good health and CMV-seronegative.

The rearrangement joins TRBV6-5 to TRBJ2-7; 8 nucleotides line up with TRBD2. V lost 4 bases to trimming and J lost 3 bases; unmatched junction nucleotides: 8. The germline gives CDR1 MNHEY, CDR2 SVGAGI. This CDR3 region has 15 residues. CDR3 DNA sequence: TGTGCCAGCAGTTCAGGGACTAGGGGTAGCTACGAGCAGTACTTC. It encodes CASSSGTRGSYEQYF.

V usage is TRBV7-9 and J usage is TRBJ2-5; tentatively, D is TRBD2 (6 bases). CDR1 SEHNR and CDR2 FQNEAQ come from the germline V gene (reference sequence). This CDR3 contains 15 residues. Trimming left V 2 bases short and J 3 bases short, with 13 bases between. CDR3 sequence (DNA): TGTGCCAGCAGCTTATCAGGCGGGGATAAAGAGACCCAGTACTTC. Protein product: CASSLSGGDKETQYF.

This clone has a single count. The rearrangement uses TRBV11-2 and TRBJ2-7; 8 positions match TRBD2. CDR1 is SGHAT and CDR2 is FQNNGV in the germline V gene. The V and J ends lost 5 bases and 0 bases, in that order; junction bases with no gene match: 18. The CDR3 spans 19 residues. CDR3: CASSLRGGGGRPGSYEQYF. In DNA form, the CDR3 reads TGTGCCAGCAGCCTCAGAGGGGGGGGCGGGAGGCCTGGCTCCTACGAGCAGTACTTC. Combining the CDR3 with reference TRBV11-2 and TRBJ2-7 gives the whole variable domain EAGVAQSPRYKIIEKRQSVAFWCNPISGHATLYWYQQILGQGPKLLIQFQNNGVVDDSQLPKDRFSAERLKGVDSTLKIQPAKLEDSAVYLCASSLRGGGGRPGSYEQYFGPGTRLTVT.

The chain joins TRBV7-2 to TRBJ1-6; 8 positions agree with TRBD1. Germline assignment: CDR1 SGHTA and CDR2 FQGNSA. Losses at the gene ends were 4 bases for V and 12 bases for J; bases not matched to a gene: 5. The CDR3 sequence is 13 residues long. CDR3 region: CASSSTGVEPLHF. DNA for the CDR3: TGTGCCAGCAGCTCGACAGGGGTTGAACCCCTCCACTTT.

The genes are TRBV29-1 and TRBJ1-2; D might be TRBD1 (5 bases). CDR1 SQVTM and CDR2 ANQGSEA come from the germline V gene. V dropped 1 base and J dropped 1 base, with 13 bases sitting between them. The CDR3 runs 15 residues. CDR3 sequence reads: CSVEGWMQGNYGYTF. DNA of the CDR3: TGCAGCGTTGAAGGGTGGATGCAGGGTAACTATGGCTACACCTTC.

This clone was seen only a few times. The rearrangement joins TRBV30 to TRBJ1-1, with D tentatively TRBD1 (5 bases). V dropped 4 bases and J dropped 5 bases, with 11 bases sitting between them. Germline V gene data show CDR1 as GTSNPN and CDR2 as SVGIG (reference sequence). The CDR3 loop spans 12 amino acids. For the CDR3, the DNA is TGTGCCTGGAACCAGGGTGGGACTGAAGCTTTCTTT. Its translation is CAWNQGGTEAFF.

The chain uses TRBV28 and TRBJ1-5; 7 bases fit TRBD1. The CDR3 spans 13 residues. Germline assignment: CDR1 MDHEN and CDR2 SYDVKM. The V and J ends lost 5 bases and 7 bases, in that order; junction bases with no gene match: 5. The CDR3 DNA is TGTGCCAGCAGTAAGGGGGCTCGACAGCCCCAGCATTTT. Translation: CASSKGARQPQHF.

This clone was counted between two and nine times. The CDR3 is CASSLAGPRSQETQYF. For the CDR3, the DNA is TGTGCCAGCAGCTTAGCTGGGCCACGCTCCCAAGAGACCCAGTACTTC. The rearrangement uses TRBV7-9 and TRBJ2-5; no firm D call. Germline CDR1 SEHNR, CDR2 FQNEAQ (reference sequence). V was pared by 0 bases and J by 1 base, with 12 bases between. CDR3 length: 16 residues. The variable domain in full, with the rest retrieved from reference TRBV7-9 and TRBJ2-5, is DTGVSQNPRHKITKRGQNVTFRCDPISEHNRLYWYRQTLGQGPEFLTYFQNEAQLEKSRLLSDRFSAERPKGSFSTLEIQRTEQGDSAMYLCASSLAGPRSQETQYFGPGTRLLVL.

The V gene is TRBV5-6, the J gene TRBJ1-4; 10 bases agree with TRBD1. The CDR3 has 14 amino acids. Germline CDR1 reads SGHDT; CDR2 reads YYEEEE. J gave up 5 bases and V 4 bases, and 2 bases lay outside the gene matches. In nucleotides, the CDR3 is TGTGCCAGCAGCGGGACAGGGGCAAATGAAAAACTGTTTTTT. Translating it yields CASSGTGANEKLFF.

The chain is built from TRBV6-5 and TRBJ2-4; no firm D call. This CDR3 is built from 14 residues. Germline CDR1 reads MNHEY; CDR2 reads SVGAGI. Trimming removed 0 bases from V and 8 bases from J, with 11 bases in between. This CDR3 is CASSYSWIGDIQYF. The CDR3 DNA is TGTGCCAGCAGTTACTCGTGGATTGGAGACATTCAGTACTTC.

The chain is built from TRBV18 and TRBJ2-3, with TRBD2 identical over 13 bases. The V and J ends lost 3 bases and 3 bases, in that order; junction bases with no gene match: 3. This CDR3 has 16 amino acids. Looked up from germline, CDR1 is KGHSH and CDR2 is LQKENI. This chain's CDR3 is CASSPGTSGKTDTQYF. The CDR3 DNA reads TGTGCCAGCTCACCCGGGACTAGCGGGAAGACAGATACGCAGTATTTT.

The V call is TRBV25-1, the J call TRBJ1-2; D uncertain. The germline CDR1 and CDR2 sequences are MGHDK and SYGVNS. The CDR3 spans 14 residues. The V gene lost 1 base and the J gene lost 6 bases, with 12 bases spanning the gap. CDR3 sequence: CASSESLAADGYTF. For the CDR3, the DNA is TGTGCCAGCAGTGAATCTCTGGCTGCTGATGGCTACACCTTC.

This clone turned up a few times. The CDR3 is CASKELETQYF. The CDR3 DNA sequence: TGTGCCAGCAAGGAGTTGGAGACCCAGTACTTC. The chain couples TRBV2 to TRBJ2-5, with D unclear. Germline V gene lookup returns CDR1 SNHLY and CDR2 FYNNEI. V lost 7 bases and J 5 bases, leaving 8 bases between the germline ends. The CDR3 loop spans 11 amino acids.

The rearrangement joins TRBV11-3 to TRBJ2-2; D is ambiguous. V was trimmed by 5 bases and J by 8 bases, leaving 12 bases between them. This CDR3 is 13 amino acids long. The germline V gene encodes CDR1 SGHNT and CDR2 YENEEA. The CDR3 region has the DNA TGTGCCAGCAGCCAGCGAACGGAGGGGGAGCTGTTTTTT. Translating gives CASSQRTEGELFF.

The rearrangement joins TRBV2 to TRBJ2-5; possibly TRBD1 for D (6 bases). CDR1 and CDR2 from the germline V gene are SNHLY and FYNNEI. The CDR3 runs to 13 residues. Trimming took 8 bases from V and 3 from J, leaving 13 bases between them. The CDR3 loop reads CASRWTEKETQYF. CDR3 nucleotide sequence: TGTGCCAGCCGGTGGACAGAAAAAGAGACCCAGTACTTC.

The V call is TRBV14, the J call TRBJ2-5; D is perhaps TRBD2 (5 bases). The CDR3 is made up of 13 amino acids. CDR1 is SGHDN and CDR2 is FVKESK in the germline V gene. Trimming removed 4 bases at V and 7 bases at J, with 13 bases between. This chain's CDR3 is CASSRISGATQYF. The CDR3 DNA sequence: TGTGCCAGCAGCCGTATAAGCGGTGCGACCCAGTACTTC.

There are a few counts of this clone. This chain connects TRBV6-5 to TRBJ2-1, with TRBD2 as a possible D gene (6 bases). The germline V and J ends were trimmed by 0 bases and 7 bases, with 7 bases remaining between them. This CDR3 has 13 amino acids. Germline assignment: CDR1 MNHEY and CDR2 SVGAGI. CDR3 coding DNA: TGTGCCAGCAGTTACTCCCTAGCGAATGAGCAGTTCTTC. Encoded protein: CASSYSLANEQFF.

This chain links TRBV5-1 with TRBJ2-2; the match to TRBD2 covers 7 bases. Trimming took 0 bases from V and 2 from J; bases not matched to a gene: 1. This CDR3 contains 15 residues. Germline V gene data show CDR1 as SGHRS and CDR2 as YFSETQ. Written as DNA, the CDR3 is TGCGCCAGCAGCTTGGGACTAGCAAACACCGGGGAGCTGTTTTTT. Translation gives CASSLGLANTGELFF. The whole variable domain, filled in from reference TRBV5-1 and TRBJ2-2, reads KAGVTQTPRYLIKTRGQQVTLSCSPISGHRSVSWYQQTPGQGLQFLFEYFSETQRNKGNFPGRFSGRQFSNSRSEMNVSTLELGDSALYLCASSLGLANTGELFFGEGSRLTVL.

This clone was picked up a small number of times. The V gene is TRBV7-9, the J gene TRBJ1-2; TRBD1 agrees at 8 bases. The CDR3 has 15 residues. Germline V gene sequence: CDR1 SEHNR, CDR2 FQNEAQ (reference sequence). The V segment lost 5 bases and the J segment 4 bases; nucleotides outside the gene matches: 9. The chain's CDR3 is CASSPQPDRGYGYTF. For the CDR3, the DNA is TGTGCCAGCAGCCCTCAGCCCGACAGGGGCTATGGCTACACCTTC.

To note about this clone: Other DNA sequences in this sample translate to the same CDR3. CDR3 in DNA: TGTGCCAGTAGTATTTCAGGGGGTAACTACGAGCAGTACTTC. Translating gives CASSISGGNYEQYF. The J gene is TRBJ2-7, the V gene TRBV19; 7 positions match TRBD1. CDR1 is LNHDA, CDR2 SQIVND, per germline (reference sequence). CDR3 length: 14 residues. J gave up 3 bases and V 3 bases, and 5 bases lay outside the gene matches.

The CDR3 nucleotides are TGCGCCAGCAGCATGGAGGGGGAGGGCTACGAGCAGTACTTC. This translates into CASSMEGEGYEQYF. This chain uses TRBV5-1 with TRBJ2-7; D is perhaps TRBD2 (7 bases). Germline assignment: CDR1 SGHRS and CDR2 YFSETQ. The CDR3 covers 14 residues. V was cut by 4 bases and J by 3 bases, with 14 bases left in between.

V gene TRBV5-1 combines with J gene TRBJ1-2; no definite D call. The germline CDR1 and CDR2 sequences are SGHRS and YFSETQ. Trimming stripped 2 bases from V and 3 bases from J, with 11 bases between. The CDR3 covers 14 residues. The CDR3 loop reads CASSFTEGYYGYTF. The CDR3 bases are TGCGCCAGCAGCTTTACTGAGGGTTACTATGGCTACACCTTC. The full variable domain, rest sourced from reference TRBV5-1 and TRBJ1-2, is KAGVTQTPRYLIKTRGQQVTLSCSPISGHRSVSWYQQTPGQGLQFLFEYFSETQRNKGNFPGRFSGRQFSNSRSEMNVSTLELGDSALYLCASSFTEGYYGYTFGSGTRLTVV.

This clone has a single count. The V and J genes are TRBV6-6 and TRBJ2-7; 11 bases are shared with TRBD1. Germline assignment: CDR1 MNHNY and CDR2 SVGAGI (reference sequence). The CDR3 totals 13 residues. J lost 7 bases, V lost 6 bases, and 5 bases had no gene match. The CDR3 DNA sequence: TGTGCCAGCAGGCTTGGGACAGGGGGAGAGCAGTACTTC. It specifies CASRLGTGGEQYF.

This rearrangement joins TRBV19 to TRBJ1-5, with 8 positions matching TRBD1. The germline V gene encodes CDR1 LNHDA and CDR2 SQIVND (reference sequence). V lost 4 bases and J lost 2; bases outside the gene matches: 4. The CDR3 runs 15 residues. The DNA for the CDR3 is TGTGCCAGTAGTACCCCGGACAGGGGCAATCAGCCCCAGCATTTT. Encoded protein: CASSTPDRGNQPQHF. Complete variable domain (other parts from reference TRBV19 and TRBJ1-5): DGGITQSPKYLFRKEGQNVTLSCEQNLNHDAMYWYRQDPGQGLRLIYYSQIVNDFQKGDIAEGYSVSREKKESFPLTVTSAQKNPTAFYLCASSTPDRGNQPQHFGDGTRLSIL.

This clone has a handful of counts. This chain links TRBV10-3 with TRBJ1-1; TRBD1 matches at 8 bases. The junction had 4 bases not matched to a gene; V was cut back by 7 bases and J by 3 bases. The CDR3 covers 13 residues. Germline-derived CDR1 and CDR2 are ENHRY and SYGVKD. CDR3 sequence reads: CAITLTGDTEAFF. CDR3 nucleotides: TGTGCCATCACCCTGACAGGGGACACTGAAGCTTTCTTT.

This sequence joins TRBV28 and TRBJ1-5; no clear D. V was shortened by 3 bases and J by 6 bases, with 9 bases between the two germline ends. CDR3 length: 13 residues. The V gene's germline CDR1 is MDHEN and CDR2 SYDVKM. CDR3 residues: CASSFRYGQPQHF. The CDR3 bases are TGTGCCAGCAGTTTCAGGTACGGTCAGCCCCAGCATTTT.

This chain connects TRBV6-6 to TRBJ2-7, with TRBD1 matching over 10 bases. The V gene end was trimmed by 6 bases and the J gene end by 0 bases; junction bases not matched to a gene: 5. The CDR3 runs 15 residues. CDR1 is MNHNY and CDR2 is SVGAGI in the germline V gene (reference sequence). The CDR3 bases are TGTGCCAGCAGCCCGAGACAGGGGGCCTCCTACGAGCAGTACTTC. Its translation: CASSPRQGASYEQYF.

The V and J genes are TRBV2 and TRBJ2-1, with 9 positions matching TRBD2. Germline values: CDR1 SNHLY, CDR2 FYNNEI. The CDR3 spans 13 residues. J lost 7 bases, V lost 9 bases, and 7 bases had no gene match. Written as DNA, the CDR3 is TGTGCCAGATCTACCAGCGGGGGGAATGAGCAGTTCTTC. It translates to CARSTSGGNEQFF.

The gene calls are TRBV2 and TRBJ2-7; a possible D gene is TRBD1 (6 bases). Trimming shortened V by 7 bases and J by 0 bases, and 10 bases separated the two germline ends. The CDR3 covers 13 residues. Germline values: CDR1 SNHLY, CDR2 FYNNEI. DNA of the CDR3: TGTGCCAGCACGAGGGGGTTCTCCTACGAGCAGTACTTC. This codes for CASTRGFSYEQYF.